These 12 T cell receptor beta chains came from one sample sequenced in a study of blood T cell repertoires in COVID-19. The repertoire was sequenced with immunoSEQ multiplex PCR; TCRdb's copy has only in-frame clones and lacks some. The data show 130,000 to 150,000 clones, 82% seen once. Sequences were obtained from peripheral blood. These receptors originate from a human donor with acute or convalescent COVID-19. The donor label of this sample is uncertain.

This chain links TRBV6-5 with TRBJ1-3, with a tentative D call TRBD1 (5 bases). The CDR3 is made up of 15 amino acids. CDR1 MNHEY and CDR2 SVGAGI come from the germline V gene. V shed 5 bases and J shed 2 bases, with 13 bases lying between them. CDR3 bases: TGTGCCAGCAGTACTCAGGGAAGCCCTGGAAACACCATATATTTT. This encodes CASSTQGSPGNTIYF.

The genes are TRBV19 and TRBJ2-3; 11 nucleotides align to TRBD2. The CDR3 has 17 residues. Germline CDR1 is LNHDA and CDR2 is SQIVND (reference sequence). The J segment lost 0 bases and the V segment lost 7 bases, leaving 9 bases of the junction unmatched. The CDR3 loop reads CASTLAGGGRSTDTQYF. The DNA for the CDR3 is TGTGCCAGTACGCTAGCGGGGGGCGGGAGGAGCACAGATACGCAGTATTTT.

This chain connects TRBV18 to TRBJ2-5, with 7 bases identical to TRBD1. The junction had 5 bases not matched to a gene; V was cut back by 3 bases and J by 1 base. The CDR3 sequence is 15 residues long. Germline assignment: CDR1 KGHSH and CDR2 LQKENI. CDR3 bases: TGTGCCAGCTCACCCCCCGCAGGGGGCCAAGAGACCCAGTACTTC. Its translation: CASSPPAGGQETQYF.

About this clone: One end of the junction fails to match germline, which may point to a read error. The V gene is TRBV19, the J gene TRBJ1-5; 10 nucleotides match TRBD1. CDR3 size: 17 residues. CDR1 is LNHDA and CDR2 is SQIVND in the germline V gene (reference sequence). CDR3 in DNA: TGTACCAGTAGTCTACAAGAGGGACAGGGGTTCAATCAGCCCCAGCATTTT. Encoded protein: CTSSLQEGQGFNQPQHF.

This clone showed up just once. The gene calls are TRBV11-2 and TRBJ2-3; 7 bases fit TRBD2. After removal of 3 bases from V and 2 bases from J, the junction contained 5 bases not matched to a gene. The CDR3 runs 15 residues. Germline CDR1 is SGHAT and CDR2 is FQNNGV. CDR3 amino acids: CASSLGGGATDTQYF. CDR3 in DNA: TGTGCCAGCAGCTTGGGCGGGGGAGCCACAGATACGCAGTATTTT.

This chain links TRBV7-9 with TRBJ2-7; tentatively, D is TRBD1 (6 bases). The CDR3 totals 14 residues. Trimming removed 1 base at V and 2 bases at J, with 9 bases between. Germline V gene sequence: CDR1 SEHNR, CDR2 FQNEAQ (reference sequence). CDR3 region: CASSLGDNTYEQYF. The DNA of the CDR3 is TGTGCCAGCAGCTTAGGGGACAACACCTACGAGCAGTACTTC.

This chain links TRBV5-1 with TRBJ1-1; D might be TRBD1 (6 bases). Germline V lookup: CDR1 SGHRS, CDR2 YFSETQ. Trimming pared 0 bases from V and 11 bases from J, leaving 14 bases between. The CDR3 loop spans 13 amino acids. CDR3 sequence (DNA): TGCGCCAGCAGCTTGGTACAGGGAGTCGAGGCTTTCTTT. It codes for CASSLVQGVEAFF.

This chain joins TRBV2 and TRBJ1-2; 10 positions agree with TRBD1. Germline values: CDR1 SNHLY, CDR2 FYNNEI. CDR3 size: 14 residues. The J segment lost 7 bases and the V segment lost 4 bases, leaving 6 bases of the junction unmatched. DNA for the CDR3: TGTGCCAGCAGTGCACGGGACAGGGGTCCTGGCTACACCTTC. Translating gives CASSARDRGPGYTF. The entire variable domain, with the rest obtained from reference TRBV2 and TRBJ1-2, is as follows: EPEVTQTPSHQVTQMGQEVILRCVPISNHLYFYWYRQILGQKVEFLVSFYNNEISEKSEIFDDQFSVERPDGSNFTLKIRSTKLEDSAMYFCASSARDRGPGYTFGSGTRLTVV.

DNA of the CDR3: TGTGCCACCAGTGATCCGGGACAGTTCACCGGGGAGCTGTTTTTT. As protein: CATSDPGQFTGELFF. The genes are TRBV24-1 and TRBJ2-2; 7 bases align to TRBD1. The CDR3 totals 15 residues. The trim removed 3 bases at V and 4 bases at J, leaving 4 bases unmatched. CDR1 is KGHDR, CDR2 SFDVKD, per germline.

The table lists this clone with a few counts. Other DNA sequences in the same sample also yield this CDR3. This rearrangement joins TRBV29-1 to TRBJ1-5; 7 bases align to TRBD1. The CDR3 covers 13 residues. Trimming took 4 bases from V and 2 from J; bases not matched to a gene: 2. Germline-derived CDR1 and CDR2 are SQVTM and ANQGSEA. The CDR3 DNA is TGCAGCGTTGGACAGGGTCGCAATCAGCCCCAGCATTTT. This encodes CSVGQGRNQPQHF.

V and J are TRBV3-1 (or the pseudogene TRBV3-2) and TRBJ2-2; 7 bases map to TRBD1. V was clipped by 1 base and J by 3 bases; unmatched bases: 5. Germline assignment: CDR1 LGHDT and CDR2 YNNKEL (reference sequence). The CDR3 is 16 amino acids. The CDR3 DNA reads as TGTGCCAGCAGCCAAGTCAGGGGGTTGGACACCGGGGAGCTGTTTTTT. This encodes CASSQVRGLDTGELFF.

This clone was seen only a few times. The chain combines TRBV6-2 or TRBV6-3 with TRBJ2-3; D remains ambiguous. V shed 0 bases and J shed 1 base, with 8 bases lying between them. This CDR3 has 15 residues. CDR1 is MNHEY and CDR2 is SVGEGT in the germline V gene. The CDR3 region has the DNA TGTGCCAGCAGTTACTCATACCAGGGCACAGATACGCAGTATTTT. This gives the protein CASSYSYQGTDTQYF.